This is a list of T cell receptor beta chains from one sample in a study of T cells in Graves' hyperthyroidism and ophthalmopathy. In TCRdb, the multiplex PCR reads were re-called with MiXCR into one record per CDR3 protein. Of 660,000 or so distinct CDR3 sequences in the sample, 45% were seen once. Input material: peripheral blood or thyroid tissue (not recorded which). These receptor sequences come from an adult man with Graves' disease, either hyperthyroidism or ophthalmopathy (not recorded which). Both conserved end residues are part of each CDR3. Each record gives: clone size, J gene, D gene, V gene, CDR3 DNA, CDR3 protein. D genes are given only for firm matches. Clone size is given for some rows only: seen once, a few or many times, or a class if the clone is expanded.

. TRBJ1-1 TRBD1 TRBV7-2 TGTGCCAGCAGCAGCACGACAGGGTATCTTGAAGCTTTCTTT CASSSTTGYLEAFF
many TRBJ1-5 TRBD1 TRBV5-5 TGTGCCAGCAGCTTGGCGGGGACAGGTAATCAGCCCCAGCATTTT CASSLAGTGNQPQHF
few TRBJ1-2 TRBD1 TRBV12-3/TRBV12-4 TGTGCCAGCAACCCCAGGGGGCTCAACTATGGCTACACCTTC CASNPRGLNYGYTF
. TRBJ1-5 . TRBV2 TGTGCCAGCAATTTGGCCACTAGCAATCAGCCCCAGCATTTT CASNLATSNQPQHF
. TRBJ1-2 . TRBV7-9 TGTGCCAGCAGCTTCAGGATCTCGGATGGCTACACCTTC CASSFRISDGYTF
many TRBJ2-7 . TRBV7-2 TGTGCCAGCAGCTTTGATTGGGTTGCCGAGCAGTACTTC CASSFDWVAEQYF
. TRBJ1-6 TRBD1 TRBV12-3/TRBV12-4 TGTGCCAGCAGTCGACAGGGTAGAAATTCACCCCTCCACTTT CASSRQGRNSPLHF
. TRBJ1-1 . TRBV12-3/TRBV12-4 TGTGCTAGTGGTCCGGGGGCCGGCACTGAAGCTTTCTTT CASGPGAGTEAFF
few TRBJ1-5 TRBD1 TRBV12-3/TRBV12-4 TGTGCCAGCAGTTCCCGGGACAGGGGTGAGAATCAGCCCCAGCATTTT CASSSRDRGENQPQHF
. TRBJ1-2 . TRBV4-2 TGTGCCAGCAGCCAAGGGGTATCTAACTATGGCTACAACTTC CASSQGVSNYGYNF
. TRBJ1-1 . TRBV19 TGTGCCAGTAGTATCTGGCGTGGAAGCACTGAAGCTTTCTTT CASSIWRGSTEAFF
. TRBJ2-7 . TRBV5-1 TGTGCCAGCAGCTTGGCCGGGGACGCATCTGGGTACTTC CASSLAGDASGYF
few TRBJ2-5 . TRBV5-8 TGTGCCAGCAGCTTGGATCCCGCCGGAGGGCCGAAACAAGAGACCCAGTACTTC CASSLDPAGGPKQETQYF
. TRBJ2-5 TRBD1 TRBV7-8 TGTGCCAGCAGCGGCGGACAGGGAACGAGTAGGACCCAGTACTTC CASSGGQGTSRTQYF
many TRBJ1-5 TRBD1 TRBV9 TGTGCCAGCAGCGCAGGGGGAGGTCAGCCCCAGCATTTT CASSAGGGQPQHF
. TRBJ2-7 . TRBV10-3 TGTGCCATCAGTGACCTAGACTCCTACGAGCAGTACTTC CAISDLDSYEQYF
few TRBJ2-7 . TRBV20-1 TGCAGTGCTAGCCGGGACCCTTTTGGGTACGAGCAGTACTTC CSASRDPFGYEQYF
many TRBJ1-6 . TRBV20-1 TGCAGTGCTAGCCCCGGGGAGGGTTCACCCCTCCACTTT CSASPGEGSPLHF
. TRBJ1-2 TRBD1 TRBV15 TGTGCCACCAGTAGGACAGGGAAGGACGGCTACACCTTC CATSRTGKDGYTF
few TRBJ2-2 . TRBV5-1 TGCGCCAGCAGCTTGAACCTAGCGAAGGACGGGGAGCTGTTTTTT CASSLNLAKDGELFF
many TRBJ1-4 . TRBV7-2 TGTGCCAGCAGCTTAGCAACTAATGAAAAACTGTTTTTT CASSLATNEKLFF
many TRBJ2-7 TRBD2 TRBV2 TGTGCCAGCAAAGCGGGAGGTATCGAGCAGTACTTC CASKAGGIEQYF
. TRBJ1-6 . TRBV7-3 TGTGCCAGCAGCTTAGATAGGGGGTTGAGCAATTCACCCCTCCACTTT CASSLDRGLSNSPLHF
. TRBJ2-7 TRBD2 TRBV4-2 TGTGCCAGCAGCCAAGATCTAGCGGGCGATGCCTACGAGCAGTACTTC CASSQDLAGDAYEQYF
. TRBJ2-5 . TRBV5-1 TGCGCCAGCAGCTTTGCGTCCCAGGGTTCCGAGACCCAGTACTTC CASSFASQGSETQYF
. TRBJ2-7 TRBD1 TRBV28 TGTGCCATCCTGGGACAGGGTCCCTACGAGCAGTACTTC CAILGQGPYEQYF